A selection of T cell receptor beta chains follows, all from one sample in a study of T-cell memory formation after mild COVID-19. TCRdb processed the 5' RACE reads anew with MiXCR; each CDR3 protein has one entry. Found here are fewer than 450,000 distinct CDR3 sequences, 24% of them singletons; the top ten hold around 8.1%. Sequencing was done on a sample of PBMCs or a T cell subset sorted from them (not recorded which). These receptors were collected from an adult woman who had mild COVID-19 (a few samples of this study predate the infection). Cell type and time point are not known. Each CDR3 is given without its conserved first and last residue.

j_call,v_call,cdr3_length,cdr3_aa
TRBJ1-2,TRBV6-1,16,ASRSPGGSVSSNYGYT
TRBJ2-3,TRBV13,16,ASSLEGLAEASTDTQY
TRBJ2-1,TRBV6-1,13,ASRRDRDSYNEQF
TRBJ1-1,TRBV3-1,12,ASRLGEKNTEAF
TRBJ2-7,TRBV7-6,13,ASSYRTGVGYEQY
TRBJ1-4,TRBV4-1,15,ASSREVRGLANEKLF
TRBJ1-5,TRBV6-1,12,ASGREMGNQPQH
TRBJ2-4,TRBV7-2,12,ASSYTDAKNIQY
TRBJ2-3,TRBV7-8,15,ASSRGLAGVRTDTQY
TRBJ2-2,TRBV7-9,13,ASSSHTGTNGELF
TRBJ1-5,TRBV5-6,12,ASSLRGLSQPQH
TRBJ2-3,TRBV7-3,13,ASSLMGTSTDTQY
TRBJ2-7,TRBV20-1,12,SARDPYQTYEQY
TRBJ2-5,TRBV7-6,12,ASSSGQLSETQY
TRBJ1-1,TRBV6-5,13,ASSYPGTGVTEAF
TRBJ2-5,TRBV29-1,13,SVDPETGTQETQY
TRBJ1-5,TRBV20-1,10,SASSGNQPQH
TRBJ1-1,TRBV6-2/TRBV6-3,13,ASSLPQGGDTEAF
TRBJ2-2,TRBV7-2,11,ASSLDRPGELF
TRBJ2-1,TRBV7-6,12,ASSPPRGDGEQF
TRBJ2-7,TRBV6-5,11,ATTRPGSYEQY
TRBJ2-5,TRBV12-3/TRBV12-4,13,ASSPRQGGKETQY
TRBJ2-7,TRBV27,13,ASSLLGQVPYEQY